Listed here is a single T cell receptor (beta chain). Original analysis: Nucleated cell counts were estimated from reference gene primer amplification. Profiled with immunoSEQ multiplex PCR; TCRdb holds only in-frame clones, not every one. That table furnishes V, J and clone size, whereas the DNA furnished D and trimming. The table records about 160,000 clones, around 84% of them present only once. Trimming removed 7 bases from V and 4 bases from J, with 7 bases in between. CDR3 size: 11 residues. Germline assignment: CDR1 MNHEY and CDR2 SVGAGI. This sample was taken from a study of blood T cell repertoires in COVID-19. Study-level information: The study drew acute and convalescent COVID-19 samples from the United States, Italy and Spain.

Material: peripheral blood. The TCR originated in a human donor with acute or convalescent COVID-19. The donor label of this sample is uncertain. This sequence joins TRBV6-5 and TRBJ1-2; D unresolved. In DNA form, the CDR3 reads TGTGCCAGCACCATCGGCTATGGCTACACCTTC. Protein sequence: CASTIGYGYTF.